These 18 T cell receptor beta chains came from one sample sequenced in a study of T cells after yellow fever vaccination. Using its own MiXCR run on the 5' RACE reads, TCRdb lists one record per CDR3 protein. The table includes 300,000 or so distinct CDR3 sequences, around 9.3% detected once. Source: CD4+ T cells sorted from PBMCs, taken 5 days after the yellow fever booster vaccination. Receptors originate from a man younger than 30 who received the YFV17D yellow fever vaccine.

The chain carries TRBV7-2 and TRBJ2-3; TRBD2 matches at 14 bases. CDR1 is SGHTA and CDR2 is FQGNSA in the germline V gene. With 5 bases clipped from V and 4 bases from J, the junction kept 8 bases outside the gene matches. The length of the CDR3 is 17 residues. For the CDR3, the DNA is TGTGCCAGCAGCCGCCGGACTAGCGGGGGGCCGGCAGATACGCAGTATTTT. It encodes CASSRRTSGGPADTQYF.

V usage is TRBV20-1 and J usage is TRBJ2-7; 9 bases agree with TRBD1. The germline gives CDR1 DFQATT, CDR2 SNEGSKA (reference sequence). V was pared by 5 bases and J by 7 bases, with 15 bases of the junction left unmatched. This CDR3 has 15 residues. CDR3 region: CSAEKPGTGRKEQYF. DNA for the CDR3: TGCAGTGCTGAAAAACCGGGGACAGGGCGAAAGGAGCAGTACTTC.

This chain connects TRBV7-3 to TRBJ1-5; D gene unclear. This CDR3 is 13 amino acids long. The V end was cut by 5 bases, the J end by 7 bases, with 12 bases between. Germline loops: CDR1 SGHTA, CDR2 FQGTGA. The CDR3 nucleotides read TGTGCCAGCAGCCCGAATGATGGGCAGCCCCAGCATTTT. It yields the protein CASSPNDGQPQHF.

CDR3 loop: CASYTMNTEAFF. The CDR3 DNA is TGTGCCAGTTACACAATGAACACTGAAGCTTTCTTT. V gene TRBV28 combines with J gene TRBJ1-1; no reliable D call. Germline V gene lookup returns CDR1 MDHEN and CDR2 SYDVKM. The CDR3 runs to 12 residues. The V end lost 9 bases, the J end lost 0 bases, and 8 bases lay between the germline ends.

This clonotype has just a few counts. The chain carries TRBV5-1 and TRBJ2-3, with 15 positions matching TRBD2. Germline V gene sequence: CDR1 SGHRS, CDR2 YFSETQ. The CDR3 totals 18 residues. Trimming removed 2 bases from V and 2 bases from J; junction bases left unmatched: 6. In nucleotides, the CDR3 is TGCGCCAGCAGCTTCGGACTAGCGGGGGGGCCTTTCACAGATACGCAGTATTTT. It yields the protein CASSFGLAGGPFTDTQYF.

This clonotype was detected many times. This chain uses TRBV5-4 with TRBJ2-3, with TRBD2 identical over 7 bases. CDR3 length: 16 residues. The germline V gene encodes CDR1 SGHNT and CDR2 YYREEE (reference sequence). J was trimmed by 0 bases and V by 0 bases; bases with no gene match: 4. The CDR3 bases are TGTGCCAGCAGCTTGGGGAGCGGGGTCAGCACAGATACGCAGTATTTT. Its translation: CASSLGSGVSTDTQYF.

This chain connects TRBV6-5 to TRBJ1-1, with D possibly TRBD1 on 5 matching bases. V lost 10 bases to trimming and J lost 4 bases, with 22 bases between them. Germline CDR1 is MNHEY and CDR2 is SVGAGI. The CDR3 covers 15 residues. In DNA, the CDR3 is TGTGCCACCGTCCGGGGGAGGGGAGTCGGCACTGAAGCTTTCTTT. Translation: CATVRGRGVGTEAFF.

The chain has TRBV4-3 and TRBJ2-1; D uncertain. Trimming stripped 0 bases from V and 11 bases from J, with 11 bases between. CDR3 size: 13 residues. Germline CDR1 reads LGHNA; CDR2 reads YSLEER. CDR3 in DNA: TGCGCCAGCAGCCAAGATTCGGCATCCCAGCAGTTCTTC. Protein: CASSQDSASQQFF.

This clonotype was counted between two and nine times. The V and J genes are TRBV27 and TRBJ2-3; TRBD2 matches at 7 bases. Looked up from germline, CDR1 is MNHEY and CDR2 is SMNVEV (reference sequence). CDR3 size: 14 residues. V shed 7 bases, J shed 3 bases, and the junction held 7 bases outside the gene matches. This chain's CDR3 is CASTQGLDTDTQYF. As DNA, the CDR3 is TGTGCCAGCACCCAAGGACTAGATACAGATACGCAGTATTTT.

This clonotype was seen ten or more times. This chain uses TRBV5-1 with TRBJ2-3; 14 bases agree with TRBD2. This CDR3 comprises 16 residues. Germline V gene sequence: CDR1 SGHRS, CDR2 YFSETQ. The ends lost 5 bases at V and 2 bases at J; junction bases unmatched: 4. The chain's CDR3 is CASSPGLAGATDTQYF. The CDR3 DNA reads TGCGCCAGCAGTCCGGGACTAGCGGGGGCCACAGATACGCAGTATTTT.

The rearrangement uses TRBV9 and TRBJ2-3; perhaps TRBD2 as D (5 bases). Germline V gene sequence: CDR1 SGDLS, CDR2 YYNGEE. CDR3 length: 15 residues. The germline V and J ends were trimmed by 1 base and 0 bases, with 9 bases remaining between them. Written as DNA, the CDR3 is TGTGCCAGCAGCGTATCAGCGGCTAGCACAGATACGCAGTATTTT. This codes for CASSVSAASTDTQYF. The entire variable domain, with the rest obtained from reference TRBV9 and TRBJ2-3, is as follows: DSGVTQTPKHLITATGQRVTLRCSPRSGDLSVYWYQQSLDQGLQFLIQYYNGEERAKGNILERFSAQQFPDLHSELNLSSLELGDSALYFCASSVSAASTDTQYFGPGTRLTVL.

Many counts were recorded for this clonotype. This chain uses TRBV12-3 or TRBV12-4 with TRBJ2-4, with 7 bases fitting TRBD1. CDR3 length equals 15 residues. V dropped 4 bases and J dropped 7; count of bases not matched to a gene: 10. The CDR3: CASSSWQGVGNIQYF. The CDR3 DNA follows: TGTGCCAGCAGTTCGTGGCAGGGGGTAGGGAACATTCAGTACTTC.

This chain connects TRBV4-1 to TRBJ1-6; D is perhaps TRBD1 (5 bases). CDR1 and CDR2 (germline): MGHRA, YSYEKL. Trimming pared 1 base from V and 7 bases from J, leaving 14 bases between. The CDR3 extends over 16 amino acids. The chain's CDR3 is CASSQGWGVGNSPLHF. CDR3 nucleotides: TGCGCCAGCAGCCAAGGGTGGGGCGTAGGCAATTCACCCCTCCACTTT.

V and J are TRBV6-2 or TRBV6-3 and TRBJ1-6; D remains ambiguous. V dropped 2 bases and J dropped 14 bases, with 10 bases sitting between them. The CDR3 is made up of 12 amino acids. In germline, CDR1 is MNHEY, CDR2 SVGEGT. CDR3 DNA sequence: TGTGCCAGCAGTTACGGATGGTTGGCCCTCCACTTT. It codes for CASSYGWLALHF.

The chain combines TRBV9 with TRBJ1-1; D is ambiguous. Per germline, CDR1 SGDLS and CDR2 YYNGEE. V shed 0 bases and J shed 6 bases, with 18 bases lying between them. The CDR3 is made up of 16 amino acids. The CDR3 protein is CASSVEPGGGVAEAFF. DNA for the CDR3: TGTGCCAGCAGCGTAGAGCCAGGAGGCGGGGTGGCTGAAGCTTTCTTT.

V and J are TRBV10-2 and TRBJ1-1; D uncertain. Germline values: CDR1 WSHSY, CDR2 SAAADI. V shed 0 bases and J shed 5 bases, with 7 bases lying between them. This CDR3 region has 13 residues. The CDR3 loop is CASSESVGTEAFF. Here the CDR3 DNA reads TGCGCCAGCAGTGAGTCGGTCGGGACTGAAGCTTTCTTT.

The J gene is TRBJ1-1, the V gene TRBV6-4; D remains ambiguous. The germline CDR1 and CDR2 sequences are MRHNA and SNTAGT. This CDR3 is 13 amino acids long. With 6 bases removed from V and 1 base from J, the gap between germline ends came to 9 bases. CDR3 protein: CASRKDWNTEAFF. DNA for the CDR3: TGTGCCAGCAGGAAGGACTGGAACACTGAAGCTTTCTTT.

The chain carries TRBV7-7 and TRBJ2-2; TRBD2 aligns across 10 bases. Unmatched junction bases numbered 9, after V lost 10 bases and J lost 1 base. The CDR3 contains 16 residues. Germline V gives CDR1 SSHAT, CDR2 FNYEAQ (reference sequence). The CDR3 loop reads CATIPLAGGNTGELFF. In DNA form, the CDR3 reads TGTGCCACCATACCATTAGCGGGGGGGAACACCGGGGAGCTGTTTTTT.